This is a list of T cell receptor beta chains from one sample in a study of CD8 T cells in Susac syndrome. TCRdb itself ran the immunoSEQ multiplex PCR reads through MiXCR, one entry per CDR3 protein. The table records 180,000 or so distinct CDR3 sequences, around 96% of them present only once. Material: CD4+ T cells from PBMCs. These receptors were collected from a human donor with multiple sclerosis. CDR3s include the opening cysteine and the closing phenylalanine or tryptophan. The D gene is left open where the match is weak. Part of the rows lack a size; the others show once, few, many or a class for expanded clones.

>TRBV28|NA|15|TRBJ1-1|NA
CASSLYDPAQREAFF
TGTGCCAGCAGTTTATATGACCCGGCCCAGAGGGAAGCTTTCTTT
>TRBV20-1|TRBD2|14|TRBJ2-3|NA
CSAPSSGGTDTQYF
TGCAGTGCTCCATCTAGCGGGGGGACAGATACGCAGTATTTT
>TRBV24-1|NA|11|TRBJ2-2|NA
CATSAGRELFF
TGTGCCACCAGTGCGGGGAGGGAGCTGTTTTTT
>TRBV30|NA|12|TRBJ1-2|NA
CAWALGGYGYTF
TGTGCCTGGGCGTTGGGGGGCTATGGCTACACCTTC
>TRBV24-1|TRBD1|16|TRBJ2-2|NA
CATSDPGTGNTGELFF
TGTGCCACCAGTGATCCCGGGACAGGGAACACCGGGGAGCTGTTTTTT
>TRBV27|NA|14|TRBJ2-3|NA
CASSLSRATDTQYF
TGTGCCAGCAGTTTGTCCAGGGCCACAGATACGCAGTATTTT
>TRBV19|TRBD2|15|TRBJ2-3|once
CASSPDLAGADTQYF
TGTGCCAGTAGTCCCGACCTAGCGGGGGCAGATACGCAGTATTTT
>TRBV11-2|NA|15|TRBJ2-1|NA
CASSFNQGSYNEQFF
TGTGCCAGCAGCTTCAACCAGGGCTCCTACAATGAGCAGTTCTTC
>TRBV14|TRBD2|15|TRBJ2-3|NA
CASSQVGGAADTQYF
TGTGCCAGCAGCCAAGTCGGGGGGGCGGCAGATACGCAGTATTTT
>TRBV29-1|NA|13|TRBJ2-5|once
CSGGAGTRETQYF
TGCAGCGGGGGGGCCGGGACTCGAGAGACCCAGTACTTC
>TRBV6-5|TRBD2|15|TRBJ2-7|NA
CASRGREGNSYEQYF
TGTGCCAGCCGAGGGCGGGAGGGTAATTCCTACGAGCAGTACTTC
>TRBV3-1|NA|14|TRBJ1-2|NA
CASSPPRTNYGYTF
TGTGCCAGCAGCCCCCCCCGTACTAACTATGGCTACACCTTC
>TRBV18|NA|14|TRBJ2-4|NA
CASSPGTPRNIQYF
TGTGCCAGCTCACCAGGGACCCCCAGGAACATTCAGTACTTC
>TRBV27|TRBD1|14|TRBJ2-1|NA
CASTKTGPYNEQFF
TGTGCCAGCACCAAGACAGGGCCTTACAATGAGCAGTTCTTC
>TRBV27|TRBD1|13|TRBJ1-6|few
CASSLKGQSPLHF
TGTGCCAGCAGTTTAAAGGGACAGTCACCCCTCCACTTT
>TRBV7-9|NA|14|TRBJ2-5|NA
CASSRGDYQETQYF
TGTGCCAGCAGCCGAGGAGATTACCAAGAGACCCAGTACTTC
>TRBV6-5|NA|15|TRBJ1-2|NA
CASSSLGGPDYGYTF
TGTGCCAGCAGTTCCTTAGGGGGGCCGGACTATGGCTACACCTTC
>TRBV5-1|NA|14|TRBJ2-7|NA
CASSLQTDSYEQYF
TGCGCCAGCAGCTTGCAGACAGACTCCTACGAGCAGTACTTC
>TRBV15|NA|14|TRBJ2-3|NA
CATSSPGTPDTQYF
TGTGCCACCAGCAGCCCCGGGACTCCAGATACGCAGTATTTT
>TRBV30|NA|13|TRBJ1-1|once
CAWSGGGVTEAFF
TGTGCCTGGAGTGGTGGGGGGGTAACTGAAGCTTTCTTT
>TRBV30|NA|13|TRBJ2-2|NA
CAWIWGNGGELFF
TGTGCCTGGATATGGGGTAACGGCGGGGAGCTGTTTTTT
>TRBV29-1|NA|13|TRBJ2-5|NA
CSVDPTGRETQYF
TGCAGCGTTGACCCGACAGGGAGGGAGACCCAGTACTTC
>TRBV9|NA|14|TRBJ1-4|NA
CASSVGWTVEKLFF
TGTGCCAGCAGCGTAGGATGGACAGTCGAAAAACTGTTTTTT
>TRBV29-1|TRBD2|13|TRBJ2-1|NA
CSAPAGGRNEQFF
TGCAGCGCACCAGCGGGAGGGAGGAATGAGCAGTTCTTC
>TRBV12-3/TRBV12-4|NA|12|TRBJ2-7|NA
CASSLTSYEQYF
TGTGCCAGCAGTTTGACATCCTACGAGCAGTACTTC
>TRBV30|TRBD2|15|TRBJ2-1|NA
CAWSARGGLGNEQFF
TGTGCCTGGAGTGCACGGGGGGGCCTAGGAAATGAGCAGTTCTTC
>TRBV18|TRBD1|16|TRBJ2-7|NA
CASSPSGTGGLGEQYF
TGTGCCAGCTCACCCTCCGGGACAGGGGGACTTGGGGAGCAGTACTTC
>TRBV9|NA|14|TRBJ1-1|NA
CASSVGAANTEAFF
TGTGCCAGCAGCGTAGGGGCAGCGAACACTGAAGCTTTCTTT
>TRBV2|TRBD1|12|TRBJ2-1|NA
CAGRGLGNEQFF
TGTGCCGGAAGGGGGCTCGGGAATGAGCAGTTCTTC
>TRBV2|NA|15|TRBJ1-4|NA
CASTPDGATNEKLFF
TGTGCCAGCACCCCGGACGGGGCAACTAATGAAAAACTGTTTTTT
>TRBV5-1|NA|14|TRBJ2-7|NA
CASSSDPSSAEQYF
TGCGCCAGCAGCTCCGACCCCTCTTCGGCCGAGCAGTACTTC
>TRBV7-9|NA|16|TRBJ1-2|NA
CASSLPWVRGTHGYTF
TGTGCCAGCAGCTTACCCTGGGTGCGGGGGACCCATGGCTACACCTTC
>TRBV12-3/TRBV12-4|NA|14|TRBJ1-1|NA
CATSRGLENTEAFF
TGTGCAACCTCGAGGGGACTGGAAAACACTGAAGCTTTCTTT
>TRBV29-1|NA|13|TRBJ2-5|NA
CSVARAPGETQYF
TGCAGCGTTGCCAGGGCCCCTGGGGAGACCCAGTACTTC
>TRBV4-1|NA|16|TRBJ1-3|NA
CASSSWNTGLGNTIYF
TGCGCCAGCAGCTCATGGAATACGGGGTTAGGAAACACCATATATTTT
>TRBV14|TRBD1|14|TRBJ2-7|once
CASSRRQGIYEQYF
TGTGCCAGCAGCCGTCGACAGGGGATCTACGAGCAGTACTTC
>TRBV4-1|TRBD2|15|TRBJ2-5|NA
CASSDSRGDQETQYF
TGCGCCAGCAGCGACTCGCGGGGGGATCAAGAGACCCAGTACTTC
>TRBV29-1|NA|16|TRBJ2-7|NA
CSVYLRANSLMKREYF
TGCAGCGTCTACCTACGAGCGAACAGCCTGATGAAGAGGGAATACTTC
>TRBV24-1|NA|14|TRBJ2-3|NA
CATSRDLSTDTQYF
TGTGCCACCAGCAGGGACTTGTCAACAGATACGCAGTATTTT
>TRBV20-1|NA|14|TRBJ2-1|NA
CSARAGHSYNEQFF
TGCAGTGCTAGGGCGGGACATTCCTACAATGAGCAGTTCTTC
>TRBV19|TRBD2|20|TRBJ2-1|NA
CASGKGKLGTSGRNYNEQFF
TGTGCCAGTGGTAAGGGTAAGCTGGGGACTAGCGGGAGGAACTACAATGAGCAGTTCTTC
>TRBV9|TRBD2|14|TRBJ2-7|NA
CASSVGGRVNEQYF
TGTGCCAGCAGCGTAGGAGGGAGGGTAAACGAGCAGTACTTC
>TRBV29-1|NA|14|TRBJ1-3|NA
CSALEQNSGNTIYF
TGCAGCGCCCTTGAACAAAACTCTGGAAACACCATATATTTT
>TRBV20-1|NA|14|TRBJ2-1|NA
CSASVSNWKNEQFF
TGCAGTGCTAGTGTTTCTAATTGGAAGAATGAGCAGTTCTTC